Listed below are T cell receptor beta chains from one sample, sequenced in a study of blood T cell repertoires in COVID-19. Clones were sequenced by immunoSEQ multiplex PCR, and TCRdb holds only the in-frame ones, with some missing. The table records under 250,000 clones, roughly nine tenths of them present only once. The sample was peripheral blood. All receptors come from a man in his fifties or sixties with acute or convalescent COVID-19. Each CDR3 is given with its conserved first and last residue. D genes are given only for firm matches. The size field is filled for only some rows; it gives once, few, many or a size class.

v_gene,len,j_gene,abundance,d_gene,CDR3aa,CDR3nt
TRBV10-3,14,TRBJ1-4,NA,NA,CAIKQGTDNEKLFF,TGTGCCATCAAACAGGGAACCGATAATGAAAAACTGTTTTTT
TRBV5-4,13,TRBJ2-7,NA,NA,CASSLDRLYEQYF,TGTGCCAGCAGCTTGGACAGGTTGTACGAGCAGTACTTC
TRBV7-2,15,TRBJ2-2,NA,TRBD2,CASSQTSANTGELFF,TGTGCCAGCAGCCAGACTAGCGCGAACACCGGGGAGCTGTTTTTT
TRBV11-2,12,TRBJ2-7,NA,NA,CASSLRGGEQYF,TGTGCCAGCAGCCTGAGGGGGGGCGAGCAGTACTTC
TRBV6-5,15,TRBJ2-3,NA,TRBD1,CASNSRTGAADTQYF,TGTGCCAGCAACTCCCGGACAGGGGCCGCAGATACGCAGTATTTT
TRBV6-2/TRBV6-3,13,TRBJ1-6,NA,NA,CASSIKHNSPLHF,TGTGCCAGCAGTATCAAGCATAATTCACCCCTCCACTTT
TRBV7-2,18,TRBJ2-3,NA,TRBD2,CASSLGSSGDPSTDTQYF,TGTGCCAGCAGCTTAGGATCTAGCGGAGACCCTAGCACAGATACGCAGTATTTT
TRBV29-1,14,TRBJ2-2,few,TRBD2,CSVDERGDTGELFF,TGCAGCGTTGATGAGCGGGGAGACACCGGGGAGCTGTTTTTT
TRBV20-1,13,TRBJ2-1,NA,TRBD2,CSASVGGSDEQFF,TGCAGTGCTAGTGTTGGCGGGAGCGATGAGCAGTTCTTC
TRBV19,11,TRBJ2-2,NA,NA,CASQWTGELFF,TGTGCCAGCCAGTGGACCGGGGAGCTGTTTTTT